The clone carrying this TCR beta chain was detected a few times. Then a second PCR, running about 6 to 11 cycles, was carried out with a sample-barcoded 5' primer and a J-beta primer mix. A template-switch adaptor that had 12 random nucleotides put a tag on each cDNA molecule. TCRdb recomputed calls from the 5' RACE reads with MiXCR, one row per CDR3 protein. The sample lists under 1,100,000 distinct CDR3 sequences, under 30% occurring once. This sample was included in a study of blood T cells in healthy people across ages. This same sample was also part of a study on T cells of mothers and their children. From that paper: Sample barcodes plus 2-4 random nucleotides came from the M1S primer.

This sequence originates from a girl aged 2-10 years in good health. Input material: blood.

Written as DNA, the CDR3 is TGTGCCAGCAGCCAATTCGGGACAGGAGATAATTCACCCCTCCACTTT. It yields the protein CASSQFGTGDNSPLHF. V and J are TRBV3-1 and TRBJ1-6, with 8 bases identical to TRBD1. V trimming: 2 bases; J trimming: 5 bases; junction bases outside the gene matches: 5. Germline V lookup: CDR1 LGHDT, CDR2 YNNKEL (reference sequence). The CDR3 covers 16 residues. Together with reference TRBV3-1 and TRBJ1-6, the CDR3 gives the full variable domain: DTAVSQTPKYLVTQMGNDKSIKCEQNLGHDTMYWYKQDSKKFLKIMFSYNNKELIINETVPNRFSPKSPDKAHLNLHINSLELGDSAVYFCASSQFGTGDNSPLHFGNGTRLTVT.